These T cell receptor beta chains were read from a single sample in a study of T cell changes during pregnancy in multiple sclerosis. The data were produced by immunoSEQ multiplex PCR, yet TCRdb's version contains in-frame clones alone and is incomplete. The repertoire holds 70,000 to 80,000 clones, with 75% to 95% as singletons. Specimen: CD4+ T cells from peripheral blood mononuclear cells, collected before pregnancy. These receptors all come from a female donor with multiple sclerosis, enrolled in a pregnancy study. Each CDR3 is given with its conserved first and last residue. Fields, in order: CDR3 DNA, CDR3 protein, D gene, V gene, clone size, J gene. A D gene is named only where the DNA matches it firmly. Size is omitted from some rows. Given values are once, few, many or a class for expanded clones.

CDR3nt: TGCGCCAGCAGCTCGGGACTCCAGACCATTCAGTACTTC
CDR3aa: CASSSGLQTIQYF
d_gene: NA
v_gene: TRBV5-1
abundance: NA
j_gene: TRBJ2-4

CDR3nt: TGTGCCAGCAGCGGGGACAGCCAAGAGACCCAGTACTTC
CDR3aa: CASSGDSQETQYF
d_gene: TRBD1
v_gene: TRBV2
abundance: NA
j_gene: TRBJ2-5

CDR3nt: TGTGCCAGCAGCTCCCACTTACTAGCGGGGGGTCAAGAGACCCAGTACTTC
CDR3aa: CASSSHLLAGGQETQYF
d_gene: TRBD2
v_gene: TRBV11-3
abundance: NA
j_gene: TRBJ2-5

CDR3nt: TGTGCCAGTCCCAAGGGCAGGGTAGGTCAGCCCCAGCATTTT
CDR3aa: CASPKGRVGQPQHF
d_gene: NA
v_gene: TRBV25-1
abundance: few
j_gene: TRBJ1-5

CDR3nt: TGTGCCAGTAGTATAGCGGGAGGTGGCAATGAGCAGTTCTTC
CDR3aa: CASSIAGGGNEQFF
d_gene: TRBD2
v_gene: TRBV19
abundance: NA
j_gene: TRBJ2-1

CDR3nt: TGTGCCAGCAGCTCCCACGACAGGGGATCCTATAATTCACCCCTCCACTTT
CDR3aa: CASSSHDRGSYNSPLHF
d_gene: TRBD1
v_gene: TRBV7-2
abundance: NA
j_gene: TRBJ1-6

CDR3nt: TGTGCCAGCAGCTCAACTGGCAATGAGCAGTTCTTC
CDR3aa: CASSSTGNEQFF
d_gene: NA
v_gene: TRBV11-1
abundance: NA
j_gene: TRBJ2-1

CDR3nt: TGTGCCAGCAGCGACGGGGTCCTCAATGAAAAACTGTTTTTT
CDR3aa: CASSDGVLNEKLFF
d_gene: NA
v_gene: TRBV11-2
abundance: NA
j_gene: TRBJ1-4

CDR3nt: TGTGCCAGCAGCCCCCCTTGGGGGCTGGGCGGCTACACCTTC
CDR3aa: CASSPPWGLGGYTF
d_gene: NA
v_gene: TRBV6-5
abundance: NA
j_gene: TRBJ1-2

CDR3nt: TGTGCCAGCAGTCCTCTGGCATACGTGGAGACCCAGTACTTC
CDR3aa: CASSPLAYVETQYF
d_gene: NA
v_gene: TRBV2
abundance: NA
j_gene: TRBJ2-5

CDR3nt: TGTGCCAGTAGTGGTCACGGGGGCTCTGGAAACACCATATATTTT
CDR3aa: CASSGHGGSGNTIYF
d_gene: NA
v_gene: TRBV19
abundance: NA
j_gene: TRBJ1-3

CDR3nt: TGTGCCAGCAGCTTGGTACATAGCACAGATACGCAGTATTTT
CDR3aa: CASSLVHSTDTQYF
d_gene: NA
v_gene: TRBV5-8
abundance: NA
j_gene: TRBJ2-3

CDR3nt: TGTGCCAGCAGGCAGACAGCGAACACTGAAGCTTTCTTT
CDR3aa: CASRQTANTEAFF
d_gene: NA
v_gene: TRBV2
abundance: once
j_gene: TRBJ1-1

CDR3nt: TGTGCCAGCACCACAGGGACAGGGGGTTTTGGCTACACCTTC
CDR3aa: CASTTGTGGFGYTF
d_gene: TRBD1
v_gene: TRBV28
abundance: NA
j_gene: TRBJ1-2

CDR3nt: TGTGCCTGGTCAATCGGGGAAAAACTGTTTTTT
CDR3aa: CAWSIGEKLFF
d_gene: NA
v_gene: TRBV30
abundance: once
j_gene: TRBJ1-4

CDR3nt: TGTGCCAGCAGGAGGACGGGGGTGAACACTGAAGCTTTCTTT
CDR3aa: CASRRTGVNTEAFF
d_gene: NA
v_gene: TRBV7-2
abundance: NA
j_gene: TRBJ1-1

CDR3nt: TGTGCCACCAGCAGAGAGAGGGGGAGCGGAGAAGAGACCCAGTACTTC
CDR3aa: CATSRERGSGEETQYF
d_gene: NA
v_gene: TRBV15
abundance: NA
j_gene: TRBJ2-5

CDR3nt: TGTGCCAGTAGTAGAGACAGGGGGCACGGCTACACCTTC
CDR3aa: CASSRDRGHGYTF
d_gene: TRBD1
v_gene: TRBV19
abundance: NA
j_gene: TRBJ1-2

CDR3nt: TGCGCCAGCAGCCTGGACAGGAATGGTGAAGCTTTCTTT
CDR3aa: CASSLDRNGEAFF
d_gene: TRBD1
v_gene: TRBV5-1
abundance: few
j_gene: TRBJ1-1

CDR3nt: TGTGCCAGCAGCTTAAGGGCGACTAGCGGGAGGGCAACAGATACGCAGTATTTT
CDR3aa: CASSLRATSGRATDTQYF
d_gene: TRBD2
v_gene: TRBV11-2
abundance: NA
j_gene: TRBJ2-3

CDR3nt: TGTGCCAGCAGTGAGACAGGGAGGACTGAAGCTTTCTTT
CDR3aa: CASSETGRTEAFF
d_gene: TRBD1
v_gene: TRBV6-1
abundance: NA
j_gene: TRBJ1-1

CDR3nt: TGTGCCAGTACCACCGGACAGGGGGCCAGGGGCTACACCTTC
CDR3aa: CASTTGQGARGYTF
d_gene: TRBD1
v_gene: TRBV19
abundance: NA
j_gene: TRBJ1-2

CDR3nt: TGTGCCAGCAGTAGAAAGACAGCGAACACTGAAGCTTTCTTT
CDR3aa: CASSRKTANTEAFF
d_gene: NA
v_gene: TRBV27
abundance: NA
j_gene: TRBJ1-1

CDR3nt: TGTGCCAGCTCACCGCTACAGGGAGACACCGGGGAGCTGTTTTTT
CDR3aa: CASSPLQGDTGELFF
d_gene: NA
v_gene: TRBV18
abundance: few
j_gene: TRBJ2-2

CDR3nt: TGTGCCAGCGCAGTTTGGGGGAGGGGCACAGATACGCAGTATTTT
CDR3aa: CASAVWGRGTDTQYF
d_gene: TRBD2
v_gene: TRBV6-5
abundance: NA
j_gene: TRBJ2-3

CDR3nt: TGTGCTAGTGGTTCCCGGAGGAAAGGGGACAGGGGGCAAACAGATACGCAGTATTTT
CDR3aa: CASGSRRKGDRGQTDTQYF
d_gene: TRBD1
v_gene: TRBV12-5
abundance: NA
j_gene: TRBJ2-3

CDR3nt: TGTGCCAGCAGTCCAGGGGGCGACGTCACTGAAGCTTTCTTT
CDR3aa: CASSPGGDVTEAFF
d_gene: TRBD1
v_gene: TRBV28
abundance: NA
j_gene: TRBJ1-1

CDR3nt: TGCAGCGTCTCCGACAGGGTGAGCTCCTACGAGCAGTGCTTC
CDR3aa: CSVSDRVSSYEQCF
d_gene: TRBD1
v_gene: TRBV29-1
abundance: NA
j_gene: TRBJ2-7

CDR3nt: TGCAGCGTTGACGGTCCGGGTTCAGATACGCAGTATTTT
CDR3aa: CSVDGPGSDTQYF
d_gene: NA
v_gene: TRBV29-1
abundance: NA
j_gene: TRBJ2-3

CDR3nt: TGTGCCAGCAGTGAAGGGGGCGGGAGGGTGCGCAATGAGCAGTTCTTC
CDR3aa: CASSEGGGRVRNEQFF
d_gene: TRBD2
v_gene: TRBV6-1
abundance: NA
j_gene: TRBJ2-1

CDR3nt: TGTGCCAGCAGCAAAGTACGGGCTAGCGGTGAAGAGACCCAGTACTTC
CDR3aa: CASSKVRASGEETQYF
d_gene: NA
v_gene: TRBV21-1
abundance: once
j_gene: TRBJ2-5

CDR3nt: TGCGCCAGCAGCCAATTCGACATCGAGCAGTTCTTC
CDR3aa: CASSQFDIEQFF
d_gene: NA
v_gene: TRBV4-1
abundance: NA
j_gene: TRBJ2-1

CDR3nt: TGTGCCAGCAGCCCTGGACTAGACTATTACAATGAGCAGTTCTTC
CDR3aa: CASSPGLDYYNEQFF
d_gene: NA
v_gene: TRBV12-1
abundance: NA
j_gene: TRBJ2-1

CDR3nt: TGTGCCAGCTCACCGCGAGGCACAGATACGCAGTATTTT
CDR3aa: CASSPRGTDTQYF
d_gene: NA
v_gene: TRBV18
abundance: NA
j_gene: TRBJ2-3

CDR3nt: TGTGCCAGCCAAAACCCAGGGATGAGCCGAGCTTTCTTT
CDR3aa: CASQNPGMSRAFF
d_gene: NA
v_gene: TRBV6-6
abundance: NA
j_gene: TRBJ1-1

CDR3nt: TGTGCCAGCAGTTTAGGGGGGGGAGGGTCCTACAATGAGCAGTTCTTC
CDR3aa: CASSLGGGGSYNEQFF
d_gene: TRBD2
v_gene: TRBV27
abundance: once
j_gene: TRBJ2-1

CDR3nt: TGTGCCAGCAGTTACTTTTCGGGTAGGAAAGAGACCCAGTACTTC
CDR3aa: CASSYFSGRKETQYF
d_gene: NA
v_gene: TRBV6-5
abundance: NA
j_gene: TRBJ2-5

CDR3nt: TGTGCCAGCAGCTTGGGCTCGGGGGCCTACGAGCAGTACTTC
CDR3aa: CASSLGSGAYEQYF
d_gene: NA
v_gene: TRBV13
abundance: NA
j_gene: TRBJ2-7

CDR3nt: TGTGCCAGCAGCCCTGAACAGGGAAACTATGGCTACACCTTC
CDR3aa: CASSPEQGNYGYTF
d_gene: NA
v_gene: TRBV6-6
abundance: NA
j_gene: TRBJ1-2

CDR3nt: TGTGCCAGTAGTATAAGGACTAGCGGGGCACAAGAGACCCAGTACTTC
CDR3aa: CASSIRTSGAQETQYF
d_gene: TRBD2
v_gene: TRBV19
abundance: NA
j_gene: TRBJ2-5